Listed below are T cell receptor beta chains from one sample, sequenced in a study of blood T cells in healthy people across ages. TCRdb re-analysed the 5' RACE reads in MiXCR, keeping a single row per CDR3 protein. Of 600,000 to 800,000 distinct CDR3 sequences listed, under 25% are singletons. The sample was blood. The receptors derive from a man between 65 and 79 years old in good health. Both conserved end residues are part of each CDR3. D genes are given only for firm matches. Size tells how often a clone was seen (once, few, many) or the class of an expanded clone, and some rows leave it out.

many . TRBJ2-2 TRBV4-3 TGCGCCAGCAGCCAAGACTATGGCGGGAACCGGGAGCTGTTTTTT CASSQDYGGNRELFF
many TRBD2 TRBJ2-1 TRBV5-1 TGTGCCAGCAGCGCTAGCGGGAGCTCCTACAATGAGCAGTTCTTC CASSASGSSYNEQFF
many . TRBJ2-7 TRBV29-1 TGCAGCGTCGGAACCGACTACTACGAGCAGTACTTC CSVGTDYYEQYF
many TRBD2 TRBJ2-1 TRBV18 TGTGCCAGCTCACCACAGAGGACTAGCCTCTCCTACAATGAGCAGTTCTTC CASSPQRTSLSYNEQFF
few . TRBJ2-6 TRBV5-6 TGTGCCAGCAGCGCTGGGGCTAACTCTGGGGCCAACGTCCTGACTTTC CASSAGANSGANVLTF
few TRBD2 TRBJ2-7 TRBV12-3/TRBV12-4 TGTGCCAGCACTTTAATAAGGCCTAGCGGGACACTTAAGTCCTACGAGCAGTACTTC CASTLIRPSGTLKSYEQYF
. . TRBJ2-3 TRBV24-1 TGTGCCACCAGTGATGCCACCGACCTTCCGCAGTATTTT CATSDATDLPQYF
few . TRBJ2-7 TRBV20-1 TGCAGTGCTAGACCTACGGACGGATACGAGCAGTACTTC CSARPTDGYEQYF
. TRBD1 TRBJ2-5 TRBV20-1 TGCAGTATAGACAGGGAGAAGGAGACCCAGTACTTC CSIDREKETQYF
. . TRBJ2-7 TRBV4-3 TGCGCCAGCAGCCAAGATTTGGCCGCAGGGGCCTCCTACGAGCAGTACTTC CASSQDLAAGASYEQYF
. TRBD2 TRBJ2-4 TRBV10-3 TGTGCCATCAGTGGGACTAGCGGGAACAAAGACATTCAGTACTTC CAISGTSGNKDIQYF
many TRBD2 TRBJ2-2 TRBV20-1 TGCAGTGCTATCGGGACTAGCGGGAGGGCCCCGGCCGGGGAGCTGTTTTTT CSAIGTSGRAPAGELFF
few . TRBJ2-1 TRBV5-1 TGCGCCAGCAGCTTGGAGGGCGGGATGAATGAGCAGTTCTTC CASSLEGGMNEQFF
. . TRBJ2-1 TRBV20-1 TGCAGTGCTAGTCGTGGGAGGCCGGGGAACAATGAGCAGTTCTTC CSASRGRPGNNEQFF
few . TRBJ2-5 TRBV6-2/TRBV6-3 TGTGCCAGCAGTGGGGGACGGGACTTCCAAGAGACCCAGTACTTC CASSGGRDFQETQYF
. . TRBJ2-7 TRBV12-3/TRBV12-4 TGTGCCAGCACCGAAGGGTTGTACGAGCAGTACTTC CASTEGLYEQYF
. TRBD2 TRBJ2-1 TRBV6-2/TRBV6-3 TGTGCCAGCAGTTACTGGGCTAGCGGGAGTGCCAATGAGCAGTTCTTC CASSYWASGSANEQFF
. . TRBJ1-1 TRBV19 TGTGCCAGTAGTATTGGTGGGACACCTTACACTGAAGCTTTCTTT CASSIGGTPYTEAFF
. . TRBJ2-4 TRBV29-1 TGCAGCGTCGTAGACCTAGCCAAAAACATTCAGTACTTC CSVVDLAKNIQYF
. . TRBJ2-3 TRBV18 TGTGCCAGCTCACCTGACAGCGCAACTAGCACAGATACGCAGTATTTT CASSPDSATSTDTQYF
few . TRBJ2-7 TRBV2 TGTGCCAGCAGACTGAACTACGAGCAGTACTTC CASRLNYEQYF
. TRBD2 TRBJ2-7 TRBV29-1 TGCAGCGTTGAGGCGGGACTAGCGGGAGCGTCCTACGAGCAGTACTTC CSVEAGLAGASYEQYF
. . TRBJ1-1 TRBV25-1 TGTGCCAGCATCGACAGAGTGAACACTGAAGCTTTCTTT CASIDRVNTEAFF
. . TRBJ2-1 TRBV11-2 TGTGCCAGCAAATTCACCGGGACCGAGGACCCGTTCTTC CASKFTGTEDPFF
. TRBD1 TRBJ2-2 TRBV9 TGTGCCAGCAGCGGAGGGACAGGGAACACCGGGGAGCTGTTTTTT CASSGGTGNTGELFF
. . TRBJ2-3 TRBV12-3/TRBV12-4 TGTGCCAGCAGTGTCAGGGAAGATACGCAGTATTTT CASSVREDTQYF
many . TRBJ2-7 TRBV28 TGTGCCAGCAGCTCCTCTAAAACCTACGAGCAGTACTTC CASSSSKTYEQYF
. TRBD2 TRBJ2-1 TRBV28 TGTGCCAGCAGTTTTACGGGACTAGCGGGAGGGCCCTCCAATGAGCAGTTCTTC CASSFTGLAGGPSNEQFF
many TRBD2 TRBJ2-7 TRBV5-1 TGCGCCAGCAGCTTCAAGATAGCGGGATCCGAGCAGTACTTC CASSFKIAGSEQYF
. TRBD2 TRBJ2-7 TRBV25-1 TGTGCCAGCGCCACAAGCGGGGGGCGGAACGAGCAGTACTTC CASATSGGRNEQYF
. . TRBJ1-1 TRBV5-1 TGCGCCAGCAGCTTGAGCCCCCTGACGAACACTGAAGCTTTCTTT CASSLSPLTNTEAFF
few TRBD1 TRBJ1-5 TRBV20-1 TGCAGTGCTGGACAGGGTAGACAGCCCCAGCATTTT CSAGQGRQPQHF
once . TRBJ2-7 TRBV12-3/TRBV12-4 TGTGCCAGCAGTTCCATCCGGGACTCCCCCTACGAGCAGTACTTC CASSSIRDSPYEQYF
. . TRBJ2-2 TRBV20-1 TGCAGTGCTAGAGGTAGACTAGCGAACACCGGGGAGCTGTTTTTT CSARGRLANTGELFF
. . TRBJ2-3 TRBV20-1 TGCGGTGCTAAAGGACCCATCCCCACAGATACGCAGTATTTT CGAKGPIPTDTQYF
. . TRBJ2-5 TRBV12-3/TRBV12-4 TGTGCCAGCAGCAGCAAGGTGGGAGACGAGACCCAGTACTTC CASSSKVGDETQYF
. . TRBJ2-2 TRBV7-9 TGTTCCAGCAGCGCGAGTGGCACCGGGGAGCTGTTTTTT CSSSASGTGELFF
. TRBD1 TRBJ2-2 TRBV6-4 TGTGCCAGCAGTGACTCGGCCGGGACAGGGCGCACCGGGGAGCTGTTTTTT CASSDSAGTGRTGELFF
few TRBD1 TRBJ1-4 TRBV6-1 TGTGCCAGCAGAGACAGGGTGACTAATGAAAAACTGTTTTTT CASRDRVTNEKLFF
. . TRBJ2-5 TRBV10-3 TGTGCCACTAATACCGGGACTCACCAAGGGACCCAGTACTTC CATNTGTHQGTQYF
few . TRBJ2-2 TRBV10-3 TGTGCCATCAGCCCTCTGATAGCAGCGAATGCCGGGGAGCTGTTTTTT CAISPLIAANAGELFF
. . TRBJ2-7 TRBV5-1 TGCGCCAGCAGCTTAATCTCGGCTTCCTACGAGCAGTACTTC CASSLISASYEQYF
. . TRBJ1-1 TRBV7-3 TGTGCCAGCAGCTTAAATCCCGGGGGGAACACTGAAGCTTTCTTT CASSLNPGGNTEAFF
few TRBD2 TRBJ2-7 TRBV4-1 TGCGCCAGCAGCCCGGAAGGACTAGTTGTCTACGAGCAGTACTTC CASSPEGLVVYEQYF
. . TRBJ2-7 TRBV6-2/TRBV6-3 TGTGCCAGCAGTAATCCCCTCAGAAACTCCTACGAGCAGTACTTC CASSNPLRNSYEQYF
. . TRBJ1-4 TRBV29-1 TGCAGCGTTGCCGGGCCGATTAATGAAAAACTGTTTTTT CSVAGPINEKLFF
many TRBD1 TRBJ1-3 TRBV12-3/TRBV12-4 TGTGCCAGCAGTCCCAGGACAGGTTCTTTTGGAAACACCATATATTTT CASSPRTGSFGNTIYF
. . TRBJ2-5 TRBV6-5 TGTGCCAGCAGTTACTCTAGCGGAGTGTCAGAGACCCAGTACTTC CASSYSSGVSETQYF
few TRBD2 TRBJ2-3 TRBV27 TGTGCCAGCAGCGTGGGGCGGGAGGGTTTGACGCAGTATTTT CASSVGREGLTQYF
few . TRBJ1-1 TRBV20-1 TGCAGTGCCTTAGGGAGGGCGAACACTGAAGCTTTCTTT CSALGRANTEAFF
few TRBD2 TRBJ2-1 TRBV10-3 TGTGCCATCAGGGGGGGGCTAGCGGGAGCGGATGAGCAGTTCTTC CAIRGGLAGADEQFF
. TRBD2 TRBJ2-7 TRBV29-1 TGCAGCGTTGTGACTAGCGTGTCCTACGAGCGGTACTTC CSVVTSVSYERYF
few TRBD2 TRBJ2-7 TRBV7-6 TGTGCCAGCAGCGGTTCTAGCGGGGCCTACGAGCAGTACTTC CASSGSSGAYEQYF
. TRBD2 TRBJ2-3 TRBV18 TGTGCCAGCTCGCCGACTAGCGGGAGGTTCACAGATACGCAGTATTTT CASSPTSGRFTDTQYF
many TRBD2 TRBJ2-1 TRBV7-2 TGTGCCAGCAGCTTAACGGCGGGAGCTCTCAATGAGCAGTTCTTC CASSLTAGALNEQFF
. . TRBJ2-1 TRBV12-3/TRBV12-4 TGTGCCAGCAGTCTCCACAGGTTTCGAGAGCAGTTCTTC CASSLHRFREQFF